Each of the 18 T cell receptor beta chains below was sequenced from the same sample in a study of beta chain features in type 1 diabetes. The sequenced template was cDNA made from the entire isolated RNA. Method: immunoSEQ multiplex PCR; TCRdb's copy keeps in-frame clones and lacks some. The sample holds 240,000 or so clones, about 30% seen once. The sample taken for sequencing was central memory CD4+ T cells from blood. These receptors were taken from a man aged 25-45 years in good health.

The CDR3 DNA follows: TGTGCCAGCAGAGTGTATGGCTACACCTTC. Residues: CASRVYGYTF. The chain has TRBV2 and TRBJ1-2; D call uncertain. Germline values: CDR1 SNHLY, CDR2 FYNNEI. This CDR3 spans 10 amino acids. Trimming took 6 bases from V and 5 from J, leaving 4 bases between them.

The chain is built from TRBV30 and TRBJ2-2; D possibly corresponds to TRBD1 (6 bases). This CDR3 is 16 amino acids long. Per germline, CDR1 GTSNPN and CDR2 SVGIG (reference sequence). Trimming cost V 4 bases and J 5 bases, with 20 bases left between them. In DNA form, the CDR3 reads TGTGCCTGGACTCCCCAGCCCAGGGGTCGGACCGGGGAGCTGTTTTTT. This gives the protein CAWTPQPRGRTGELFF.

This clone has just a few counts. J is TRBJ2-2 and V is TRBV6-5; 9 bases are shared with TRBD1. The CDR3 extends over 15 amino acids. Germline CDR1 and CDR2: MNHEY and SVGAGI. The ends lost 6 bases at V and 1 base at J; junction bases unmatched: 3. CDR3 bases: TGTGCCAGCAGGGGACAGGGTGGGAACACCGGGGAGCTGTTTTTT. Translating gives CASRGQGGNTGELFF.

The chain uses TRBV30 and TRBJ2-3, with D perhaps matching TRBD2 (5 bases). Germline V gene sequence: CDR1 GTSNPN, CDR2 SVGIG (reference sequence). The CDR3 extends over 18 amino acids. Trimming removed 0 bases at V and 3 bases at J, with 22 bases between. DNA for the CDR3: TGTGCCTGGAGTGTCTACACCCGTCTAGCTCTGGGGACAGATACGCAGTATTTT. It specifies CAWSVYTRLALGTDTQYF.

Only a few counts were recorded for this clone. The chain joins TRBV30 to TRBJ1-5, with TRBD1 matching 7 bases. The CDR3 loop spans 14 amino acids. With 6 bases clipped from V and 1 base from J, the junction kept 6 bases outside the gene matches. Germline CDR1 reads GTSNPN; CDR2 reads SVGIG (reference sequence). The CDR3 loop is CACSEGASNQPQHF. CDR3 coding DNA: TGTGCCTGTTCGGAGGGGGCGAGCAATCAGCCCCAGCATTTT.

The J gene is TRBJ2-7, the V gene TRBV5-1, with D hard to call. The CDR3 covers 14 residues. Germline CDR1 and CDR2: SGHRS and YFSETQ. Trimming pared 4 bases from V and 3 bases from J, leaving 14 bases between. The CDR3 region is CASSLNGEGYEQYF. The CDR3 coding sequence is TGCGCCAGCAGCCTGAATGGAGAAGGCTACGAGCAGTACTTC. The variable domain in full, completed from reference TRBV5-1 and TRBJ2-7, reads KAGVTQTPRYLIKTRGQQVTLSCSPISGHRSVSWYQQTPGQGLQFLFEYFSETQRNKGNFPGRFSGRQFSNSRSEMNVSTLELGDSALYLCASSLNGEGYEQYFGPGTRLTVT.

In its sample, this clone was seen a few times. The V and J genes are TRBV6-5 and TRBJ1-1; TRBD1 aligns across 7 bases. The CDR3 contains 12 residues. Germline-derived CDR1 and CDR2 are MNHEY and SVGAGI. Unmatched junction bases numbered 5, after V lost 7 bases and J lost 6 bases. CDR3 protein: CASNPGQAEAFF. The CDR3 nucleotides read TGTGCCAGCAACCCTGGACAGGCTGAAGCTTTCTTT.

The rearrangement joins TRBV30 to TRBJ2-1; 9 bases fit TRBD2. The CDR3 has 16 residues. Per germline, CDR1 GTSNPN and CDR2 SVGIG (reference sequence). The V and J ends lost 0 bases and 4 bases, in that order; junction bases with no gene match: 7. The CDR3 loop reads CAWSVRRGGLYNEQFF. For the CDR3, the DNA is TGTGCCTGGAGTGTCCGGCGGGGGGGCCTATACAATGAGCAGTTCTTC. Full variable domain (remainder filled in from reference TRBV30 and TRBJ2-1): SQTIHQWPATLVQPVGSPLSLECTVEGTSNPNLYWYRQAAGRGLQLLFYSVGIGQISSEVPQNLSASRPQDRQFILSSKKLLLSDSGFYLCAWSVRRGGLYNEQFFGPGTRLTVL.

J is TRBJ2-1 and V is TRBV7-6, with D unclear. The ends were cut back, 1 base at V and 6 bases at J, with 16 bases in the middle. CDR3 length: 16 residues. In germline, CDR1 is SGHVS, CDR2 FNYEAQ. DNA of the CDR3: TGTGCCAGCAGCTTAGTATATCGTGGAGCCATCAATGAGCAGTTCTTC. It translates to CASSLVYRGAINEQFF. Full variable domain (rest looked up from reference TRBV7-6 and TRBJ2-1): GAGVSQSPRYKVTKRGQDVALRCDPISGHVSLYWYRQALGQGPEFLTYFNYEAQQDKSGLPNDRFSAERPEGSISTLTIQRTEQRDSAMYRCASSLVYRGAINEQFFGPGTRLTVL.

V and J are TRBV30 and TRBJ1-3, with D unresolved. This CDR3 contains 14 residues. Per the germline V gene, CDR1 is GTSNPN and CDR2 is SVGIG (reference sequence). Trimming cost V 4 bases and J 0 bases, with 10 bases left between them. The CDR3 sequence is CAWTLIPSGNTIYF. CDR3 DNA sequence: TGTGCCTGGACCCTTATCCCCTCTGGAAACACCATATATTTT.

The chain carries TRBV5-5 and TRBJ2-1; D is possibly TRBD1 or TRBD2 (6 bases each). There are 16 residues in the CDR3. In germline, CDR1 is SGHKS, CDR2 YYEKEE (reference sequence). Trimming took 4 bases from V and 2 from J, leaving 16 bases between them. CDR3 loop: CASSPLTGGAYNEQFF. CDR3 coding DNA: TGTGCCAGCAGCCCGCTAACCGGGGGCGCCTACAATGAGCAGTTCTTC.

The chain combines TRBV25-1 with TRBJ2-2; D may be TRBD1 (6 bases). The ends were cut back, 8 bases at V and 6 bases at J, with 19 bases in the middle. Germline lookup yields CDR1 MGHDK and CDR2 SYGVNS. This CDR3 has 15 residues. The CDR3 spells CASEYTGLEAGELFF. DNA of the CDR3: TGTGCCAGCGAATATACAGGGCTGGAGGCCGGGGAGCTGTTTTTT. Complete variable domain (other parts from reference TRBV25-1 and TRBJ2-2): EADIYQTPRYLVIGTGKKITLECSQTMGHDKMYWYQQDPGMELHLIHYSYGVNSTEKGDLSSESTVSRIRTEHFPLTLESARPSHTSQYLCASEYTGLEAGELFFGEGSRLTVL.

This clone came up a few times. The rearrangement joins TRBV9 to TRBJ2-1; 7 bases map to TRBD2. CDR1 and CDR2 (germline): SGDLS, YYNGEE. The CDR3 totals 15 residues. After removal of 2 bases from V and 7 bases from J, the junction contained 9 bases not matched to a gene. The CDR3 is CASSVDGLGPNEQFF. CDR3 DNA: TGTGCCAGCAGCGTCGACGGACTAGGTCCAAATGAGCAGTTCTTC.

V is TRBV20-1 and J is TRBJ2-7; D gene ambiguous. The CDR3 is 11 amino acids. CDR1 and CDR2 from the germline V gene are DFQATT and SNEGSKA (reference sequence). V lost 1 base and J lost 4, with 5 bases in between. CDR3 in amino acids: CSARVEYEQYF. The CDR3 DNA reads as TGCAGTGCTAGAGTCGAGTACGAGCAGTACTTC.

The sample holds a few counts of this clone. The chain recombines TRBV30 with TRBJ1-2, with TRBD1 matching 8 bases. Germline V gene sequence: CDR1 GTSNPN, CDR2 SVGIG (reference sequence). This CDR3 contains 10 residues. V lost 5 bases and J lost 10; bases outside the gene matches: 3. The CDR3 loop reads CAWADRDYTF. The CDR3 DNA reads as TGTGCCTGGGCGGACAGGGACTACACCTTC.

This clone was counted many times. The chain uses TRBV2 and TRBJ2-3; D is perhaps TRBD1 (5 bases). From germline, CDR1 is SNHLY and CDR2 FYNNEI. The V gene lost 4 bases and the J gene lost 1 base, with 15 bases spanning the gap. The CDR3 consists of 16 residues. Written as DNA, the CDR3 is TGTGCCAGCAGTGTTACCCTTGGCAGGGGCACAGATACGCAGTATTTT. It codes for CASSVTLGRGTDTQYF. The full variable domain, with the rest looked up from reference TRBV2 and TRBJ2-3, is EPEVTQTPSHQVTQMGQEVILRCVPISNHLYFYWYRQILGQKVEFLVSFYNNEISEKSEIFDDQFSVERPDGSNFTLKIRSTKLEDSAMYFCASSVTLGRGTDTQYFGPGTRLTVL.

The chain recombines TRBV30 with TRBJ1-2, with a tentative D call TRBD1 (6 bases). The CDR3 is 14 amino acids. Germline CDR1 and CDR2: GTSNPN and SVGIG (reference sequence). Deletions cut 5 bases from V and 4 bases from J, with 17 bases between. The CDR3 spells CAWAQQGRGYGYTF. CDR3 nucleotides: TGTGCCTGGGCCCAACAGGGTAGGGGCTATGGCTACACCTTC.

This chain uses TRBV15 with TRBJ1-2, with D perhaps TRBD1 (5 bases). This CDR3 is built from 15 residues. Germline V gene lookup returns CDR1 LNHNV and CDR2 YYDKDF (reference sequence). Trimming stripped 1 base from V and 8 bases from J, with 17 bases between. CDR3 in amino acids: CATSRVVEGGDGYTF. CDR3 sequence (DNA): TGTGCCACCAGCAGAGTTGTGGAGGGTGGGGACGGCTACACCTTC.